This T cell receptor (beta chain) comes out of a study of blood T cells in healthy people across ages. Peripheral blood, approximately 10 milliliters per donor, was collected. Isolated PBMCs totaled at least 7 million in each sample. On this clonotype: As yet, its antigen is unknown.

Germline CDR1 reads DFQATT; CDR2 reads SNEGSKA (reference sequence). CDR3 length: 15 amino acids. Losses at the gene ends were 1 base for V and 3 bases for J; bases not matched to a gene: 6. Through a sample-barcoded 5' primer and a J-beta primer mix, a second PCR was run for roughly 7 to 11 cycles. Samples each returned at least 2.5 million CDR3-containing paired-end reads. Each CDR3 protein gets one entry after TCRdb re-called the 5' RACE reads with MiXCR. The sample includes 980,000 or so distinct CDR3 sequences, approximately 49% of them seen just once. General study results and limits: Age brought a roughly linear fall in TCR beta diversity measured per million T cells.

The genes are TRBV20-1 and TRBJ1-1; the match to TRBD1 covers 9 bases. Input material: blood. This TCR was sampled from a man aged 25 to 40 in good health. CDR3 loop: CSARVETGGDTEAFF. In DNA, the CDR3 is TGCAGTGCTAGAGTCGAGACAGGGGGGGACACTGAAGCTTTCTTT.